Below, 2 T cell receptor beta chains from the same sample are listed, as sequenced in a study of T cells in Graves' hyperthyroidism and ophthalmopathy. Amplification of TCR beta CDR3 regions used RNA as the template. Initially, a first-round RT-PCR of the TCR CDR3 employed the HTBI primer set. TCRdb reprocessed the multiplex PCR reads with MiXCR, giving one entry per CDR3 protein. The repertoire holds more than 50,000 distinct CDR3 sequences, with about 50% as singletons. Sequencing was carried out using blood. Receptor source: a woman aged 55-75 years with Graves' ophthalmopathy.

This clonotype was recorded many times. The V and J genes are TRBV7-8 and TRBJ2-5; D possibly corresponds to TRBD2 (5 bases). The CDR3 totals 13 residues. Trimming left V 3 bases short and J 5 bases short, with 10 bases between. The V gene's germline CDR1 is SGHVS and CDR2 FQNEAQ. CDR3 DNA sequence: TGTGCCAGCAGCTTTACTAGTGTCGAGACCCAGTACTTC. Translating it yields CASSFTSVETQYF.

V usage is TRBV20-1 and J usage is TRBJ1-4; TRBD1 is a possible D gene (5 bases). CDR1 is DFQATT and CDR2 is SNEGSKA in the germline V gene (reference sequence). Trimming removed 3 bases at V and 8 bases at J, with 16 bases between. This CDR3 spans 14 amino acids. As DNA, the CDR3 is TGCAGTGCTAGTCCCGCAGGGCTTAGGGAAAAACTGTTTTTT. It codes for CSASPAGLREKLFF.